The rows below give T cell receptor beta chains drawn from one sample of a study of identical twins. MiXCR was run by TCRdb on the 5' RACE reads, yielding one entry per CDR3 protein. The data hold a few hundred thousand distinct CDR3 sequences, with roughly 9.9% observed a single time. This same sample was also taken into another study, of yellow fever vaccine responses in identical twins.

Sequencing used PBMCs. The receptors were gathered from a woman under 30 in good health. CDR3s include the opening cysteine and the closing phenylalanine or tryptophan. A D gene is named only where the DNA matches it firmly. For some rows the clone size is stated as once, few or many, or as a class when expanded; others skip it.

>few|TRBJ2-1|NA|TRBV20-1
TGCAGTGCCAGAGCCCCCCCTCAGGGGAAGTCCTACAATGAGCAGTTCTTC
CSARAPPQGKSYNEQFF
>NA|TRBJ2-5|NA|TRBV10-3
TGTGCCATCAGTGAGCGGTGGGGCGAGACCCAGTACTTC
CAISERWGETQYF
>NA|TRBJ2-5|TRBD1|TRBV7-3
TGTGCCAGCAGTCAAGGGTCAGGGGGCCAAGAGACCCAGTACTTC
CASSQGSGGQETQYF
>many|TRBJ2-7|NA|TRBV29-1
TGCAGCGCCCAGACAGGAGACTCCTACGAGCAGTACTTC
CSAQTGDSYEQYF
>many|TRBJ2-7|TRBD1|TRBV2
TGTGCCAGCAGAAGCGTGACAGGGACCTACGAGCAGTACTTC
CASRSVTGTYEQYF
>many|TRBJ2-5|TRBD1|TRBV6-5
TGTGCCAGCAGTTTCGGACAGGGGTTGACCCAGTACTTC
CASSFGQGLTQYF
>many|TRBJ2-1|TRBD1|TRBV29-1
TGCAGCGGGGACAGGGAGCAGTTCTTC
CSGDREQFF
>once|TRBJ2-7|NA|TRBV18
TGTGCCAGCTCACCACCGGGGGGGGCGAGCCTCTCCGAGCAGTACTTC
CASSPPGGASLSEQYF
>NA|TRBJ2-7|NA|TRBV20-1
TGCAGTGCTAGAGATCAAGCTCTACGCTCCTACGAGCAGTACTTC
CSARDQALRSYEQYF
>NA|TRBJ2-6|NA|TRBV29-1
TGCAGCGTTGAAGTGCTTTCGGGGCCTACTGGGGCCAACGTCCTGACTTTC
CSVEVLSGPTGANVLTF
>NA|TRBJ2-3|TRBD2|TRBV6-2/TRBV6-3
TGTGCCAGCAGTTCCGGGACTAGCTTTTTCCCAGATACGCAGTATTTT
CASSSGTSFFPDTQYF
>NA|TRBJ2-4|TRBD1|TRBV11-2
TGTGCCAGCAGCGAGACAGGGTTGGACATTCAGTACTTC
CASSETGLDIQYF
>NA|TRBJ2-5|TRBD2|TRBV29-1
TGCAGCGTTGTGTTCAGGGGACTAGCGGGAGGAGGGGAGACCCAGTACTTC
CSVVFRGLAGGGETQYF
>many|TRBJ2-2|NA|TRBV20-1
TGCAGTGCCACTACAGTAACCGGGGAGCTGTTTTTT
CSATTVTGELFF
>NA|TRBJ1-6|TRBD1|TRBV23-1
TGCGCCAGCAGTCCGAGACAGGGCCCTTTTGGTTCACCCCTCCACTTT
CASSPRQGPFGSPLHF
>few|TRBJ2-2|TRBD2|TRBV4-3
TGCGCCAGCAGCCGCCTCGGGGGGGACACCGGGGAGCTGTTTTTT
CASSRLGGDTGELFF
>NA|TRBJ2-5|TRBD2|TRBV28
TGTGCCAGCAGTTTATTTGACGGGAGGGCCTCAGAGACCCAGTACTTC
CASSLFDGRASETQYF
>few|TRBJ2-7|NA|TRBV3-1
TGTGCCAGCAGCCAAGTTCTTCGACTAGGGGTATCCTACGAGCAGTACTTC
CASSQVLRLGVSYEQYF
>NA|TRBJ2-7|TRBD2|TRBV15
TGTGCCACCAGCAGAGATCTTGCTAGCGGGGGTTACGAGCAGTACTTC
CATSRDLASGGYEQYF
>many|TRBJ1-6|NA|TRBV5-1
TGCGCCAGCAGCTTGGATGGAGGGGCTAATTCACCCCTCCACTTT
CASSLDGGANSPLHF
>few|TRBJ2-1|NA|TRBV24-1
TGTGCCACCAGTGATTTGCCAGGAGCTGAGCAGTTCTTC
CATSDLPGAEQFF
>few|TRBJ1-5|NA|TRBV7-2
TGTGCCAGCAGCGTAACGCAGGGCAATCAGCCCCAGCATTTT
CASSVTQGNQPQHF
>NA|TRBJ2-7|NA|TRBV13
TGTGCCAGCAGCCCCAGGGGGGTCGGTTACGAGCAGTACTTC
CASSPRGVGYEQYF
>NA|TRBJ2-1|TRBD2|TRBV11-3
TGTGCCAGCAGCTTAGTTACCCGACCTTCCGGGACTAGCGGGAGGGCCTACAATGAGCAGTTCTTC
CASSLVTRPSGTSGRAYNEQFF
>few|TRBJ2-3|TRBD2|TRBV12-3/TRBV12-4
TGTGCCAGCAGTTTCTATAGCGGGATTGGCGGAGATACGCAGTATTTT
CASSFYSGIGGDTQYF
>many|TRBJ2-2|NA|TRBV2
TGTGCCAGCAGATCGGGACCCGGGACCACCGGGGAGCTGTTTTTT
CASRSGPGTTGELFF
>NA|TRBJ1-3|NA|TRBV30
TGTGCCTGGAGTGCGGAGACTTTTGGAAACACCATATATTTT
CAWSAETFGNTIYF
>few|TRBJ1-1|NA|TRBV7-6
TGTGCCAGCACCCAAGGCTCCGGACAGTTTATGAACACTGAAGCTTTCTTT
CASTQGSGQFMNTEAFF
>many|TRBJ2-7|TRBD1|TRBV28
TGTGCCAGCTTTACCGGGACAGGGGGGAGAGAGCAGTACTTC
CASFTGTGGREQYF
>many|TRBJ2-3|NA|TRBV21-1
TGTGCCAGCAGCCAAGTAGGGCAAAGCACAGATACGCAGTATTTT
CASSQVGQSTDTQYF
>NA|TRBJ2-4|NA|TRBV12-3/TRBV12-4
TGTGCCAGCAGTTCCAGGAACATTCAGTACTTC
CASSSRNIQYF
>NA|TRBJ2-1|TRBD2|TRBV20-1
TGCAGTGCTTTAGGACTAGCGGGGGGGGGTCAGAGCTCCTACAATGAGCAGTTCTTC
CSALGLAGGGQSSYNEQFF
>few|TRBJ2-7|TRBD1|TRBV7-9
TGTGCCAGCAGTCGTACCGGGACAGGGAGGTCCTACGAGCAGTACTTC
CASSRTGTGRSYEQYF
>NA|TRBJ2-5|NA|TRBV29-1
TGCAGCGTTGATGAGGGGATCGAGACCCAGTACTTC
CSVDEGIETQYF
>NA|TRBJ2-7|TRBD2|TRBV11-2
TGTGCCAGCAGCGGAGGACTAGCTGTCGAGCAGTACTTC
CASSGGLAVEQYF
>NA|TRBJ1-2|NA|TRBV20-1
TGCAGTGCTAAACGTCCCGAAGACTATGGCTACACCTTC
CSAKRPEDYGYTF
>few|TRBJ2-2|NA|TRBV25-1
TGTGCCAGCAGTGAAGAAGGAGGGCTGAACACCGGGGAGCTGTTTTTT
CASSEEGGLNTGELFF
>many|TRBJ2-5|NA|TRBV20-1
TGCAGTGCTAGAGATCCCGACTGGGGCGGCGAGACCCAGTACTTC
CSARDPDWGGETQYF
>few|TRBJ1-5|TRBD1|TRBV12-3/TRBV12-4
TGTGCCAGCAGTTCACCCACAGGGGCACCTCAGCCCCAGCATTTT
CASSSPTGAPQPQHF
>few|TRBJ2-7|NA|TRBV5-6
TGTGCCAGCAGCTTGGCGGCCAGGGTGCGGGAGCAGTACTTC
CASSLAARVREQYF
>many|TRBJ2-5|TRBD2|TRBV7-8
TGTGCCAGCAGCTCGCGACTAGCGGGGGGGCAAGAGACCCAGTACTTC
CASSSRLAGGQETQYF
>many|TRBJ2-3|NA|TRBV7-2
TGTGCCAGCAGCTTACGACTAGGCTCGGGCACAGATACGCAGTATTTT
CASSLRLGSGTDTQYF
>NA|TRBJ2-5|TRBD2|TRBV2
TGTGCCAGCAGTGGGACTAGCGGGGGCTTGACCCAGTACTTC
CASSGTSGGLTQYF
>few|TRBJ1-6|NA|TRBV6-1
TGTGCCAGCAGTCCAGGTCCCTATAATTCACCCCTCCACTTT
CASSPGPYNSPLHF
>once|TRBJ2-7|NA|TRBV5-6
TGTGCCAGCAGCCCCGCCCTGCGCTGCGAGCAGTACTTC
CASSPALRCEQYF
>many|TRBJ2-7|NA|TRBV7-2
TGTGCCAGCAGCCGGGGACGGACCTACGAGCAGTACTTC
CASSRGRTYEQYF
>NA|TRBJ2-5|NA|TRBV29-1
TGCAGCCTTGACTTTCAAGAGACCCAGTACTTC
CSLDFQETQYF
>NA|TRBJ2-1|NA|TRBV20-1
TGCAGTGCTAGGGGGACGGAGACCACTCTAATCAATGAGCAGTTCTTC
CSARGTETTLINEQFF
>NA|TRBJ2-3|TRBD2|TRBV7-9
TGTGCCAGCAGTTCCGTCCTAGCGGGAGGGATAGATACGCAGTATTTT
CASSSVLAGGIDTQYF
>NA|TRBJ2-7|TRBD1|TRBV12-3/TRBV12-4
TGTGCCAGCAGTTACTTAGGACAGGGGATACCTTACGAGCAGTACTTC
CASSYLGQGIPYEQYF
>NA|TRBJ2-1|NA|TRBV20-1
TGCAGTGCCCTGAGACTAGTCGCCTACAATGAGCAGTTCTTC
CSALRLVAYNEQFF
>many|TRBJ2-7|NA|TRBV7-2
TGTGCCAGCAGCTTAGGTTGGGGGACTCGAAACTACGAGCAGTACTTC
CASSLGWGTRNYEQYF
>NA|TRBJ2-5|NA|TRBV5-1
TGCGCCAGCAGCTCCCCAAAGGAGACCCAGTACTTC
CASSSPKETQYF